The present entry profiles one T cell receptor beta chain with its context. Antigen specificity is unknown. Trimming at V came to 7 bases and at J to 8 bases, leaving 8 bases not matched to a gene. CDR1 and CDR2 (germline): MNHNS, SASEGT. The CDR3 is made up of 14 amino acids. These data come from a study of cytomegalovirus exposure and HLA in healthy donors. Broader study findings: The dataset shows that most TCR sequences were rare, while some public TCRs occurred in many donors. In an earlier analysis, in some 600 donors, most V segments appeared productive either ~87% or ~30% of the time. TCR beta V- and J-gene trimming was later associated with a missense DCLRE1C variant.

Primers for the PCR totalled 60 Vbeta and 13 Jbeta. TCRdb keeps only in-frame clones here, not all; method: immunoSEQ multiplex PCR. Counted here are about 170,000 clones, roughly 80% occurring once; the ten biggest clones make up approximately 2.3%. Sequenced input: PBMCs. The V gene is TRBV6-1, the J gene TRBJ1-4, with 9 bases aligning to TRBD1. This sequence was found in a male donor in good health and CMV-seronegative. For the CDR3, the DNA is TGTGCCAGCAAGGACGGGACAGGGCGCGAAAAACTGTTTTTT. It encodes CASKDGTGREKLFF.